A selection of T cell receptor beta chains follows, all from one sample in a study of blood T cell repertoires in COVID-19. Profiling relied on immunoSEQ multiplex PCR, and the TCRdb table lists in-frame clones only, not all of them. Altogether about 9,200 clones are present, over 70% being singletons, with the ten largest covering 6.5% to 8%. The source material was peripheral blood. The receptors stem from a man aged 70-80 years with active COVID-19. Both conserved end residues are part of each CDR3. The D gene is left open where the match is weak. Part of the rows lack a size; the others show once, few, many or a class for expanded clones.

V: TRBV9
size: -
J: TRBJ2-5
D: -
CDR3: CASSWAGARGRETQYF
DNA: TGTGCCAGCAGCTGGGCGGGGGCCAGGGGACGGGAGACCCAGTACTTC

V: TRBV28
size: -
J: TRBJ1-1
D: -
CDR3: CASSLSGEAFF
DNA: TGTGCCAGCAGTTTATCAGGTGAAGCTTTCTTT

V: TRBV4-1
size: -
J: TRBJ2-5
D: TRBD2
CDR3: CASSRSGGETQYF
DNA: TGCGCCAGCAGTAGGAGCGGGGGAGAGACCCAGTACTTC

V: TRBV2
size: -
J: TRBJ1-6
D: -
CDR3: CASGGRGMDSPLHF
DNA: TGTGCCAGCGGGGGTCGGGGGATGGATTCACCCCTCCACTTT

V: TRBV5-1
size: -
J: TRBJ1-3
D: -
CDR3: CASSPVVGPQGNTIYF
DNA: TGCGCCAGCAGCCCGGTTGTGGGGCCGCAAGGAAACACCATATATTTT

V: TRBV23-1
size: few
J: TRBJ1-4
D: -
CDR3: CASTHPTGDNEKLFF
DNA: TGCGCCAGCACCCACCCGACAGGTGATAATGAAAAACTGTTTTTT

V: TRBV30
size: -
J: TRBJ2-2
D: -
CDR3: CAWNGGSGTGELFF
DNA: TGTGCCTGGAATGGAGGGAGCGGCACCGGGGAGCTGTTTTTT

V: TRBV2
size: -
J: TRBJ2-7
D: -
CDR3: CASRGLSGDGAYEQYF
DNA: TGTGCCAGCAGAGGGCTTAGCGGAGATGGGGCCTACGAGCAGTACTTC

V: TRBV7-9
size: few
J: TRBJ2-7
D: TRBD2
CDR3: CASTRFPSGRASYEQYF
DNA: TGTGCCAGCACTCGATTCCCTAGCGGGAGGGCCTCCTACGAGCAGTACTTC

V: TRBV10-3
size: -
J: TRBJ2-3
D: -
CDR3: CAISESGRERDTQYF
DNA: TGTGCCATCAGTGAGTCGGGACGGGAGCGGGATACGCAGTATTTT

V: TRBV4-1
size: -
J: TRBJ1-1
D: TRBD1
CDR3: CASSQGWARGPIEAFF
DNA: TGCGCCAGCAGCCAAGGTTGGGCCAGGGGGCCCATTGAAGCTTTCTTT

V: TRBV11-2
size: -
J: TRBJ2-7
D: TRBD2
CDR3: CASSPGGVGEQYF
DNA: TGTGCCAGCAGCCCGGGAGGGGTGGGGGAGCAGTACTTC

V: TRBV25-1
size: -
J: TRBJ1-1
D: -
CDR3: CASSESVNTEAFF
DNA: TGTGCCAGCAGTGAATCGGTGAACACTGAAGCTTTCTTT

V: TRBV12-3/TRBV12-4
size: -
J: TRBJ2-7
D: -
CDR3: CASSSQKAYEQYF
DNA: TGTGCCAGCAGTTCGCAGAAAGCCTACGAGCAGTACTTC

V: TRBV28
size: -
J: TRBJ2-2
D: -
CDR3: CASSFYIAHPGELFF
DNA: TGTGCCAGCAGTTTTTACATAGCGCATCCCGGGGAGCTGTTTTTT

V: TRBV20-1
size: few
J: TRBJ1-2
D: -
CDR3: CSVPRDGGYTF
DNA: TGCAGTGTCCCCCGAGATGGTGGCTACACCTTC

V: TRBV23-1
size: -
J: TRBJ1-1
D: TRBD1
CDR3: CASSQPIVRPGGEVNTEAFF
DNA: TGCGCCAGCAGTCAACCGATCGTGAGGCCAGGGGGCGAGGTGAACACTGAAGCTTTCTTT

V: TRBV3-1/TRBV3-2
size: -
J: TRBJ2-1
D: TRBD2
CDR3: CASSQETSAKFF
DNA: TGTGCCAGCAGCCAAGAGACTAGCGCGAAGTTCTTC

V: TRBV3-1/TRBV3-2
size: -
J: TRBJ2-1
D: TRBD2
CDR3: CASSQTLFSGALNEQFF
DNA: TGTGCCAGCAGCCAAACCTTATTCAGCGGGGCCCTCAATGAGCAGTTCTTC

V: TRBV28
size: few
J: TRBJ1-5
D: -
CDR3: CASRVGGPSNQPQHF
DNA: TGTGCCAGCAGGGTCGGCGGGCCCAGCAATCAGCCCCAGCATTTT

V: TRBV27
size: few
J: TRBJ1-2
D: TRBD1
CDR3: CASSVSTGDGYTF
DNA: TGTGCCAGCAGTGTTTCGACAGGGGATGGCTACACCTTC

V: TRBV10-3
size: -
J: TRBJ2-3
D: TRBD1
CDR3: CANHPGQGAGTDTQYF
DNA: TGTGCCAACCACCCGGGACAGGGGGCAGGCACAGATACGCAGTATTTT

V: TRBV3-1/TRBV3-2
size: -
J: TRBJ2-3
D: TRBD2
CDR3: CASSQVAGERTDTQYF
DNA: TGTGCCAGCAGCCAAGTAGCGGGGGAACGCACAGATACGCAGTATTTT

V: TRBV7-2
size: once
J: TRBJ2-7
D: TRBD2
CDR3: CASSLVGGTSVSYEQYF
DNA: TGTGCCAGCAGCTTAGTCGGGGGGACTAGCGTATCCTACGAGCAGTACTTC

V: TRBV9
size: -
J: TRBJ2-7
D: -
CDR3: CASSVGKGYEQYF
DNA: TGTGCCAGCAGCGTCGGGAAGGGCTACGAGCAGTACTTC

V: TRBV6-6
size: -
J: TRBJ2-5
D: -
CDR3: CASSSSGGPETQYF
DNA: TGTGCCAGCAGTTCCTCTGGGGGCCCGGAGACCCAGTACTTC

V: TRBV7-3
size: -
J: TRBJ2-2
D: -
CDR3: CASSPTLADGGELFF
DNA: TGTGCCAGCAGCCCAACCCTAGCAGATGGCGGGGAGCTGTTTTTT

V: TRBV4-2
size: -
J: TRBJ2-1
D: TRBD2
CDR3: CASSQTRLADSYNEQFF
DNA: TGTGCCAGCAGCCAGACCCGACTAGCGGACTCCTACAATGAGCAGTTCTTC

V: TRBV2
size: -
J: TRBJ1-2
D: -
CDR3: CASTQNPGGKGYTF
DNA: TGTGCCAGCACTCAGAACCCGGGGGGGAAGGGCTACACCTTC

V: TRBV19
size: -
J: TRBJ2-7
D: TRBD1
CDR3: CASSRTGARYEQYF
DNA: TGTGCCAGTTCCCGAACAGGGGCTCGCTACGAGCAGTACTTC

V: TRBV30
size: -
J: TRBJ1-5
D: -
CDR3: CAWKSDSSNQPQHF
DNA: TGTGCCTGGAAATCTGACAGTAGCAATCAGCCCCAGCATTTT

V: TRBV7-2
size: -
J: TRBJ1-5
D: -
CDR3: CASSLVSGSNQPQHF
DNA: TGTGCCAGCAGCTTAGTATCAGGGAGCAATCAGCCCCAGCATTTT

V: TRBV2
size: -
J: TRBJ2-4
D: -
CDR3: CASRRDSAKNIQYF
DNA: TGTGCCAGCAGGAGGGATTCGGCCAAAAACATTCAGTACTTC

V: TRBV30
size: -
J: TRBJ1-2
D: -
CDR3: CAWSLGAANYGYTF
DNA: TGTGCCTGGAGTTTAGGGGCAGCCAACTATGGCTACACCTTC

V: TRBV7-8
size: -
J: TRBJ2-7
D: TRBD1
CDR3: CASSPRQGTYEQYF
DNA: TGTGCCAGCAGCCCCCGACAGGGTACATACGAGCAGTACTTC

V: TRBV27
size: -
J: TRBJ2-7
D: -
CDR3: CASSSRTAPGEQYF
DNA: TGTGCCAGCAGTTCCAGGACAGCGCCGGGCGAGCAGTACTTC

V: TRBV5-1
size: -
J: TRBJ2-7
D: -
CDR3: CASSDQTGPYEQYF
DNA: TGCGCCAGCAGCGACCAAACAGGGCCCTACGAGCAGTACTTC

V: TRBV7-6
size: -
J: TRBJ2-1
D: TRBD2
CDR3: CASVRLAGGFNEQFF
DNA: TGTGCCAGCGTTCGACTAGCGGGAGGTTTCAATGAGCAGTTCTTC

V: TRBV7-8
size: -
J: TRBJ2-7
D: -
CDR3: CASSMRLEGYEQYF
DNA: TGTGCCAGCAGCATGCGACTAGAGGGGTACGAGCAGTACTTC

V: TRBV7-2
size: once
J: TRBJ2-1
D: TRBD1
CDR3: CASSFRAGTGDNEQFF
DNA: TGTGCCAGCAGCTTTAGGGCCGGGACAGGGGACAATGAGCAGTTCTTC

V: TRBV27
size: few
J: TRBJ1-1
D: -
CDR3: CASSLRRSPTEAFF
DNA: TGTGCCAGCAGTTTACGCAGATCTCCCACTGAAGCTTTCTTT

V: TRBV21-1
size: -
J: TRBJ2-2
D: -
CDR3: CASSPLDPAGDTGELFF
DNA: TGTGCCAGCAGCCCCCTCGACCCCGCGGGGGACACCGGGGAGCTGTTTTTT

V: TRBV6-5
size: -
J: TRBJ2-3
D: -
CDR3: CASSRPATDTQYF
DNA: TGTGCCAGCTCTAGGCCCGCGACAGATACGCAGTATTTT

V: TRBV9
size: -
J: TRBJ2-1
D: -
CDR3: CASSVGRGPAGGEQFF
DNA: TGTGCCAGCAGCGTGGGGCGGGGGCCAGCCGGGGGTGAGCAGTTCTTC

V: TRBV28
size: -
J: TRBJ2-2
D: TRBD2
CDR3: CASSPPASGFSGELFF
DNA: TGTGCCAGCAGCCCACCGGCTAGCGGATTCTCCGGGGAGCTGTTTTTT

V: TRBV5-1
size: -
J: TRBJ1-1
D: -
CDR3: CASSFDINLGNTEAFF
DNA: TGCGCCAGCAGCTTTGACATTAACCTCGGGAACACTGAAGCTTTCTTT

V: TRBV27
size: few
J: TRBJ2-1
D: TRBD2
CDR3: CASSATRGAGGEQFF
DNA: TGTGCCAGCAGCGCCACACGAGGGGCGGGGGGGGAGCAGTTCTTC

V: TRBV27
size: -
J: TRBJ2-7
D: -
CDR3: CASSSKGGASSYEQYF
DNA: TGTGCCAGCAGTTCCAAAGGAGGGGCTAGCTCCTACGAGCAGTACTTC